One sample yielded the 5 T cell receptor beta chains listed below, sequenced in a study of blood T cell repertoires in COVID-19. The table came from immunoSEQ multiplex PCR; TCRdb's copy has only in-frame clones and leaves some out. This table holds 90,000 to 120,000 clones, over 80% found once. Material for sequencing was peripheral blood. Every receptor here comes from an older woman with acute or convalescent COVID-19.

The chain recombines TRBV29-1 with TRBJ2-1; TRBD2 matches 11 bases. With V trimmed by 3 bases and J by 0 bases, 7 bases remained unmatched. Germline V gene sequence: CDR1 SQVTM, CDR2 ANQGSEA. CDR3 length: 17 amino acids. CDR3 sequence (DNA): TGCAGCGTTGAGGGACTAGCGGATCGAAGCTCCTACAATGAGCAGTTCTTC. It yields the protein CSVEGLADRSSYNEQFF.

This clone appeared once. V and J are TRBV28 and TRBJ1-1; perhaps TRBD1 as D (5 bases). The CDR3 has 12 amino acids. CDR1 and CDR2 (germline): MDHEN, SYDVKM. V shed 6 bases and J shed 7 bases, with 12 bases lying between them. This chain's CDR3 is CASSPGGDEAFF. The CDR3 DNA sequence: TGTGCCAGCAGCCCCGGGGGGGATGAAGCTTTCTTT. The entire variable domain, with the rest obtained from reference TRBV28 and TRBJ1-1, is as follows: DVKVTQSSRYLVKRTGEKVFLECVQDMDHENMFWYRQDPGLGLRLIYFSYDVKMKEKGDIPEGYSVSREKKERFSLILESASTNQTSMYLCASSPGGDEAFFGQGTRLTVV.

The chain uses TRBV3-1 (or the pseudogene TRBV3-2) and TRBJ2-5; TRBD2 matches at 13 bases. V dropped 4 bases and J dropped 5; count of bases not matched to a gene: 10. This CDR3 is built from 17 residues. Germline V CDR1 and CDR2: LGHDT, YNNKEL (reference sequence). This CDR3 is CASSLGGLAGVLETQYF. Here the CDR3 DNA reads TGTGCCAGCAGCCTTGGTGGACTAGCGGGAGTTTTGGAGACCCAGTACTTC.

This clone was detected only once. The chain couples TRBV12-3 or TRBV12-4 to TRBJ2-7; weak D call: TRBD1 (6 bases). The CDR3 has 13 residues. Deletions cut 5 bases from V and 4 bases from J, with 12 bases between. CDR3 sequence (DNA): TGTGCCAGCAGTCCCCGGGACATTTACGAGCAGTACTTC. Protein: CASSPRDIYEQYF.

The chain combines TRBV18 with TRBJ1-2, with 8 nucleotides matching TRBD1. The CDR3 runs to 16 residues. Trimming at V came to 1 base and at J to 3 bases, leaving 7 bases not matched to a gene. CDR1 and CDR2 from the germline V gene are KGHSH and LQKENI. Here the CDR3 reads CASSPQRQGLDYGYTF. CDR3 in DNA: TGTGCCAGCTCACCACAGAGACAGGGGTTGGACTATGGCTACACCTTC.